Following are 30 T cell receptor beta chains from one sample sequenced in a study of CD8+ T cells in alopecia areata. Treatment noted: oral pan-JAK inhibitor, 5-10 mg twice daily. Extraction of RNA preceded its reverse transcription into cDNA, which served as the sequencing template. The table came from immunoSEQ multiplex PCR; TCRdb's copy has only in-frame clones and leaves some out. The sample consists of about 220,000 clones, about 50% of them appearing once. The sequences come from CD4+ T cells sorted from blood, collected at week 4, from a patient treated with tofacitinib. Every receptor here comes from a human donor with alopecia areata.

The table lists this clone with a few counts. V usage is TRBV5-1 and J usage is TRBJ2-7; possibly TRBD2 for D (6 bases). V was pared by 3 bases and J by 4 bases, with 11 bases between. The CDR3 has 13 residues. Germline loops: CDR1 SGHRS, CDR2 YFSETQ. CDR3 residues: CASSSGLEYEQYF. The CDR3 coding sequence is TGCGCCAGCAGCTCGGGACTGGAGTACGAGCAGTACTTC.

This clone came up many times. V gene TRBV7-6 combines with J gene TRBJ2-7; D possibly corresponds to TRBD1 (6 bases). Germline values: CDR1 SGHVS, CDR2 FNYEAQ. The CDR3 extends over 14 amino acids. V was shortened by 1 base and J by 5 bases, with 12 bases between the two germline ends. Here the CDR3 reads CASSLDEGVHEQYF. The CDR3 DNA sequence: TGTGCCAGCAGCTTAGATGAGGGGGTTCACGAGCAGTACTTC.

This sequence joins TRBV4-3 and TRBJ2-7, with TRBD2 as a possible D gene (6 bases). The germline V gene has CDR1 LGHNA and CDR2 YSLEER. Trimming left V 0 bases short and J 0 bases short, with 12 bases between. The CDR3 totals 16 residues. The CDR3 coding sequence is TGCGCCAGCAGCCAAGAGGGGGACTTACTCTCCTACGAGCAGTACTTC. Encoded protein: CASSQEGDLLSYEQYF.

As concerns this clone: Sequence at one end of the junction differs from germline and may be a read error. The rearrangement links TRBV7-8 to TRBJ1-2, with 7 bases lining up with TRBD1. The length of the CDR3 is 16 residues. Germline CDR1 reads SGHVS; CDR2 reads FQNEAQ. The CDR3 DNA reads TGTGCCAGCAGCTTAGGATCAGGGGGTCGGTACTACGGCTACACCTTC. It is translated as CASSLGSGGRYYGYTF. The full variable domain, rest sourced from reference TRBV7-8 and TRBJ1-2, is GAGVSQSPRYKVAKRGQDVALRCDPISGHVSLFWYQQALGQGPEFLTYFQNEAQLDKSGLPSDRFFAERPEGSVSTLKIQRTQQEDSAVYLCASSLGSGGRYYGYTFGSGTRLTVV.

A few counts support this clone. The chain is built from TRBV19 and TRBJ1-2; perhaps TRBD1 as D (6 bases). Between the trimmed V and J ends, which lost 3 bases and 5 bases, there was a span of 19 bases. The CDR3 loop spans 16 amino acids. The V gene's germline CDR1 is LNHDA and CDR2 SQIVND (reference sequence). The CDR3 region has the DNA TGTGCCAGTAGTATCCCGCTTCGACAGGATGCATATGGCTACACCTTC. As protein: CASSIPLRQDAYGYTF.

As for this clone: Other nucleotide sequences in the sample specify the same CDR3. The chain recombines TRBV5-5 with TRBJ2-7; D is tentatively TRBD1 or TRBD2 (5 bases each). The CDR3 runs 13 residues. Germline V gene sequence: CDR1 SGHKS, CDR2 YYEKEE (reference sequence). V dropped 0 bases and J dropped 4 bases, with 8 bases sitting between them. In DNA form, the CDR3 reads TGTGCCAGCAGCTTGGCCGAGGGGTACGAGCAGTACTTC. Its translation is CASSLAEGYEQYF.

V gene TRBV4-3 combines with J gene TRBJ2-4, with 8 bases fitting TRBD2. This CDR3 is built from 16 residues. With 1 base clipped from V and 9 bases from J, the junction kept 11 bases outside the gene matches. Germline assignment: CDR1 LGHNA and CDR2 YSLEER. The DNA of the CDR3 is TGCGCCAGCAGCCAAGCGGGTAGCGGGGTCCCGGGCATTCAGTACTTC. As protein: CASSQAGSGVPGIQYF.

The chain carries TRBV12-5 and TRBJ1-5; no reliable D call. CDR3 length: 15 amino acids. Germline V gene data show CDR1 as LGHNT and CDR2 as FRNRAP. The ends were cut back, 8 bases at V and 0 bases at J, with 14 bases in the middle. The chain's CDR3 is CASQEGVRSNQPQHF. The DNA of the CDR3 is TGTGCTAGTCAAGAGGGTGTTCGTAGCAATCAGCCCCAGCATTTT.

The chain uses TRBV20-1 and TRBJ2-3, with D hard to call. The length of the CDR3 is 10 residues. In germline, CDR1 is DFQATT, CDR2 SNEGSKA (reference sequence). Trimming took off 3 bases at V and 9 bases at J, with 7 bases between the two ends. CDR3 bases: TGCAGTGCTAGGGGCGACACGCAGTATTTT. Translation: CSARGDTQYF.

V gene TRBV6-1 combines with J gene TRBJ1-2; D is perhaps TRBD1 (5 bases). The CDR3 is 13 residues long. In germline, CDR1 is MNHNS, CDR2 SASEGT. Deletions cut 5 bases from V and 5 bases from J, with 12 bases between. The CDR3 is CASSYQGVYGYTF. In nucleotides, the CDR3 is TGTGCCAGCAGTTATCAGGGAGTTTATGGCTACACCTTC.

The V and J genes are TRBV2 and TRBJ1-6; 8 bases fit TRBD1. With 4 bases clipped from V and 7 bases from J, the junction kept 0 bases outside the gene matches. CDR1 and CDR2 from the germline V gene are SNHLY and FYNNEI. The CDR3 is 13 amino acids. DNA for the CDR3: TGTGCCAGCAGTGGGACAGGGAATTCACCCCTCCACTTT. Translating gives CASSGTGNSPLHF.

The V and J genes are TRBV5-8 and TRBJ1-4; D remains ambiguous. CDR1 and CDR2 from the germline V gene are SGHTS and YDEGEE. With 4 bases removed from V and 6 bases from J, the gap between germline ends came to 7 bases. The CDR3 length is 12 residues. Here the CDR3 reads CASSLIDEKLFF. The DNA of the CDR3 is TGTGCCAGCAGCCTCATTGATGAAAAACTGTTTTTT.

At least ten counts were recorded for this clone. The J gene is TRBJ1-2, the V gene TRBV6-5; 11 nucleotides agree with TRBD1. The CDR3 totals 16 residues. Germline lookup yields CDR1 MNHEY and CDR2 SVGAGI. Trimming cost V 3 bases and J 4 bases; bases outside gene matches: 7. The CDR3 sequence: CASSYIRTGGGYGYTF. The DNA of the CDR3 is TGTGCCAGCAGTTATATCCGGACAGGGGGCGGCTATGGCTACACCTTC.

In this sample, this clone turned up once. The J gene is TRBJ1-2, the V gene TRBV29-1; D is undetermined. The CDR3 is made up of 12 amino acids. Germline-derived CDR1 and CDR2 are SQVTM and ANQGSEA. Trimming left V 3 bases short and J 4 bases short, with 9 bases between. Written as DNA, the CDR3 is TGCAGCGTTGATTGGGTTGGCTATGGCTACACCTTC. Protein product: CSVDWVGYGYTF.

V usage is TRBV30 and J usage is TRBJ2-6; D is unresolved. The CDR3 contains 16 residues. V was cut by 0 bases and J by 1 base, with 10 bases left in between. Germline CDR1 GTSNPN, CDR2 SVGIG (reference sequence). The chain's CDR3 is CAWSVLVSSGANVLTF. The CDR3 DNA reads TGTGCCTGGAGTGTACTCGTGTCTTCTGGGGCCAACGTCCTGACTTTC.

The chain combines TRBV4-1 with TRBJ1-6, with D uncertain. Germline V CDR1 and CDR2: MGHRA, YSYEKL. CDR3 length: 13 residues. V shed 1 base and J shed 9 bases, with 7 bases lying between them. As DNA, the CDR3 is TGCGCCAGCAGCCAAGTTTTTCCTTCACCCCTCCACTTT. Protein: CASSQVFPSPLHF.

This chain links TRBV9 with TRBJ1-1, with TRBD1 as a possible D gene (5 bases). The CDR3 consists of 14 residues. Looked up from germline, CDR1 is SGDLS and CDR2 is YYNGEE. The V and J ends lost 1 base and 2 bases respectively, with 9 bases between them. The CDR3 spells CASSVTDSNTEAFF. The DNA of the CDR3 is TGTGCCAGCAGCGTAACAGACAGCAACACTGAAGCTTTCTTT.

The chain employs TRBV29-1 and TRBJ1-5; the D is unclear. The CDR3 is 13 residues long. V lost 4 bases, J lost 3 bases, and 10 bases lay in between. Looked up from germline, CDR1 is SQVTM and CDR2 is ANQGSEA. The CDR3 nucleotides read TGCAGCGTTGCTGCGGGGAACAATCAGCCCCAGCATTTT. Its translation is CSVAAGNNQPQHF.

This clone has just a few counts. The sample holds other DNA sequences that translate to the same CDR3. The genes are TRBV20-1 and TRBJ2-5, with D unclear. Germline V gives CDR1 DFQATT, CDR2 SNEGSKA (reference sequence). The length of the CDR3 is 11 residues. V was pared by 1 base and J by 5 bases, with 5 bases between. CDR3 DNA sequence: TGCAGTGCTAGAGCGGAGGAGACCCAGTACTTC. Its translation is CSARAEETQYF.

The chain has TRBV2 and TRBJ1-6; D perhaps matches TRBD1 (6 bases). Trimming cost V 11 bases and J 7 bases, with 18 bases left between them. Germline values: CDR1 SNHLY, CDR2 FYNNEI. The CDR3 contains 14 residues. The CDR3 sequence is CASERRGENSPLHF. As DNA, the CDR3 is TGTGCCTCCGAACGCAGGGGCGAAAATTCACCCCTCCACTTT.

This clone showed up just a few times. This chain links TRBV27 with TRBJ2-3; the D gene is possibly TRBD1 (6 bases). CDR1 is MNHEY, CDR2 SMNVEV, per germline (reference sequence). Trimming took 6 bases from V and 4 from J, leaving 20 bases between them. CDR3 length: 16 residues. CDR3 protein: CASRPGVDLSPDTQYF. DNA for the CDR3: TGTGCCAGCAGACCAGGGGTCGATCTATCCCCAGATACGCAGTATTTT.

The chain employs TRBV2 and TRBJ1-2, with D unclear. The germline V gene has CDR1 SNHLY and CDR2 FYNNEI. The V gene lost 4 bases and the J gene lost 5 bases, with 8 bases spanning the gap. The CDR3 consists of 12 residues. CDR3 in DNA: TGTGCCAGCAGTGGCAGTGGGTATGGCTACACCTTC. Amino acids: CASSGSGYGYTF. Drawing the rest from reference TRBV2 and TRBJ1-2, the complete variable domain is EPEVTQTPSHQVTQMGQEVILRCVPISNHLYFYWYRQILGQKVEFLVSFYNNEISEKSEIFDDQFSVERPDGSNFTLKIRSTKLEDSAMYFCASSGSGYGYTFGSGTRLTVV.

CDR3 loop: CSVEGLLDTHNSPLHF. As DNA, the CDR3 is TGCAGCGTTGAAGGGCTTTTAGATACACATAATTCACCCCTCCACTTT. This chain links TRBV29-1 with TRBJ1-6, with D unresolved. Germline lookup yields CDR1 SQVTM and CDR2 ANQGSEA. V gave up 1 base and J gave up 5 bases, with 15 bases separating them. CDR3 size: 16 residues. The whole variable domain, remainder taken from reference TRBV29-1 and TRBJ1-6, is SAVISQKPSRDICQRGTSLTIQCQVDSQVTMMFWYRQQPGQSLTLIATANQGSEATYESGFVIDKFPISRPNLTFSTLTVSNMSPEDSSIYLCSVEGLLDTHNSPLHFGNGTRLTVT.

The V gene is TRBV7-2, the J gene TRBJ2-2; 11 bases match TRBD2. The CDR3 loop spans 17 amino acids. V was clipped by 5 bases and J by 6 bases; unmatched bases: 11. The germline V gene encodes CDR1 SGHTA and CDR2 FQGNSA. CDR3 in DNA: TGTGCCAGCAGCCCCGACCGACTAGCGGGGTTCGCCGGGGAGCTGTTTTTT. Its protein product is CASSPDRLAGFAGELFF.

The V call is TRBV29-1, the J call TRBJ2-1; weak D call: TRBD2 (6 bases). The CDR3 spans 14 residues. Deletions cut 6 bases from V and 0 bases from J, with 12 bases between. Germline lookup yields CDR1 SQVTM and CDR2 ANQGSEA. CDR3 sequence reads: CSVARGISYNEQFF. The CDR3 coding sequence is TGCAGCGTCGCTCGGGGGATCTCCTACAATGAGCAGTTCTTC.

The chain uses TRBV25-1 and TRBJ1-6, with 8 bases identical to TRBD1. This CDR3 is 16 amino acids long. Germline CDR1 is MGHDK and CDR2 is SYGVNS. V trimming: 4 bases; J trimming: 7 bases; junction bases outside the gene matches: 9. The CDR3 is CASSGGQGIGNSPLHF. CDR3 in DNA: TGTGCCAGCAGTGGAGGACAGGGAATAGGGAATTCACCCCTCCACTTT.

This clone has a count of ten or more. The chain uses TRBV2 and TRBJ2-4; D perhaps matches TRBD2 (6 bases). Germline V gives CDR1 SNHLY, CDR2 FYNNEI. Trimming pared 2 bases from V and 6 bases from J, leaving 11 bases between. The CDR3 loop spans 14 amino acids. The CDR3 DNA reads TGTGCCAGCAGTGAACGGCGGGGCGGAAACATTCAGTACTTC. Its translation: CASSERRGGNIQYF.

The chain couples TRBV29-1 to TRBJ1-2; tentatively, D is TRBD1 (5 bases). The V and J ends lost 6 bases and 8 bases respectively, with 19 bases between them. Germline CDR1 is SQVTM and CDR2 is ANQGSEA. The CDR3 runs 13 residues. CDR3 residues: CSVGDAAGRGYTF. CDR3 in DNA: TGCAGCGTGGGGGACGCGGCAGGGAGAGGCTACACCTTC.

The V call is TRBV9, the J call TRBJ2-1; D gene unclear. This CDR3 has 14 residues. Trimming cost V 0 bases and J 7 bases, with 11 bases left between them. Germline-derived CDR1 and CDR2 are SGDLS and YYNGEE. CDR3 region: CASSVGAGVNEQFF. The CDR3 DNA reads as TGTGCCAGCAGCGTAGGGGCAGGCGTAAATGAGCAGTTCTTC.

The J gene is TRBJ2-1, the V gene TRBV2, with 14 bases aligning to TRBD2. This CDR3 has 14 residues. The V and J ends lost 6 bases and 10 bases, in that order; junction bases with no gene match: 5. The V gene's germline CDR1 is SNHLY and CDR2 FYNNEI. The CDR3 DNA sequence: TGTGCCAGCAGGGGACTAGCGGGGGCCTTGGAGCAGTTCTTC. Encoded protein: CASRGLAGALEQFF.